These 18 T cell receptor beta chains originate from one sample sequenced in a study of technical replicates of blood from a handful of donors. Assay used: immunoSEQ multiplex PCR; TCRdb lists only in-frame clones, some missing. The sample records tens of thousands of clones, 75% to 90% being singletons. The source material was PBMCs. The receptors derive from a human donor in good health. Some clones in this sample may be carry-over from other donors' samples.

V gene TRBV6-1 combines with J gene TRBJ1-2; 11 bases match TRBD1. CDR1 is MNHNS and CDR2 is SASEGT in the germline V gene. The ends lost 8 bases at V and 3 bases at J; junction bases unmatched: 5. This CDR3 is built from 14 residues. CDR3 in DNA: TGTGCCAGCCGGGACAGGGGGTCTTACTATGGCTACACCTTC. Amino acids: CASRDRGSYYGYTF.

The rearrangement links TRBV30 to TRBJ2-1; D unresolved. Germline CDR1 and CDR2: GTSNPN and SVGIG (reference sequence). The CDR3 loop spans 12 amino acids. Trimming left V 4 bases short and J 1 base short, with 5 bases between. CDR3 nucleotides: TGTGCCTGGACGCGGTCCTACAATGAGCAGTTCTTC. Encoded protein: CAWTRSYNEQFF.

The rearrangement joins TRBV25-1 to TRBJ1-1; D unresolved. The germline V gene has CDR1 MGHDK and CDR2 SYGVNS. With 6 bases removed from V and 2 bases from J, the gap between germline ends came to 10 bases. The CDR3 totals 13 residues. This CDR3 is CASRMYLNTEAFF. The CDR3 nucleotides read TGTGCCAGCAGAATGTATCTTAACACTGAAGCTTTCTTT. The complete variable domain, with remaining parts taken from reference TRBV25-1 and TRBJ1-1, reads EADIYQTPRYLVIGTGKKITLECSQTMGHDKMYWYQQDPGMELHLIHYSYGVNSTEKGDLSSESTVSRIRTEHFPLTLESARPSHTSQYLCASRMYLNTEAFFGQGTRLTVV.

The rearrangement joins TRBV15 to TRBJ2-1, with 10 nucleotides matching TRBD2. From germline, CDR1 is LNHNV and CDR2 YYDKDF (reference sequence). The ends lost 0 bases at V and 6 bases at J; junction bases unmatched: 8. CDR3 size: 17 residues. For the CDR3, the DNA is TGTGCCACCAGCAGAGACTCCCACAGCGGGAGGGGCAATGAGCAGTTCTTC. It yields the protein CATSRDSHSGRGNEQFF.

The chain employs TRBV6-5 and TRBJ2-3; D is uncertain. V was shortened by 6 bases and J by 1 base, with 8 bases between the two germline ends. The CDR3 is made up of 13 amino acids. Looked up from germline, CDR1 is MNHEY and CDR2 is SVGAGI. The CDR3 DNA follows: TGTGCCAGCAGGGTTCCAGGCACAGATACGCAGTATTTT. Translated: CASRVPGTDTQYF.

The genes are TRBV6-6 and TRBJ1-5; D is uncertain. Germline V gene sequence: CDR1 MNHNY, CDR2 SVGAGI (reference sequence). Trimming took 0 bases from V and 1 from J, leaving 10 bases between them. The CDR3 is 16 amino acids. The CDR3 DNA sequence: TGTGCCAGCAGTTACTCGATGGTAGCGAGCAATCAGCCCCAGCATTTT. Its translation: CASSYSMVASNQPQHF.

The genes are TRBV6-1 and TRBJ1-6; TRBD1 agrees at 9 bases. The CDR3 runs 13 residues. Germline trimming cut 6 bases from V and 14 bases from J; bases unmatched to any gene: 8. Germline-derived CDR1 and CDR2 are MNHNS and SASEGT. CDR3 loop: CASSGTGNPALHF. In DNA, the CDR3 is TGTGCCAGCAGCGGGACAGGGAATCCGGCCCTCCACTTT.

V usage is TRBV6-5 and J usage is TRBJ2-7; 8 bases are shared with TRBD2. This CDR3 is built from 15 residues. The germline CDR1 and CDR2 sequences are MNHEY and SVGAGI. V lost 5 bases, J lost 0 bases, and 6 bases stayed unmatched. CDR3 nucleotide sequence: TGTGCCAGCAGTCCCCCGGGGGGGGCCTCCTACGAGCAGTACTTC. Amino acids: CASSPPGGASYEQYF.

The genes are TRBV29-1 and TRBJ2-5, with TRBD2 matching over 10 bases. CDR1 and CDR2 from the germline V gene are SQVTM and ANQGSEA. The CDR3 covers 14 residues. The junction had 7 bases not matched to a gene; V was cut back by 6 bases and J by 3 bases. CDR3 bases: TGCAGCGTGGCCCTAGCGGGAGAAGAAGAGACCCAGTACTTC. It is translated as CSVALAGEEETQYF. Using reference TRBV29-1 and TRBJ2-5 for the parts outside the CDR3, the full variable domain is SAVISQKPSRDICQRGTSLTIQCQVDSQVTMMFWYRQQPGQSLTLIATANQGSEATYESGFVIDKFPISRPNLTFSTLTVSNMSPEDSSIYLCSVALAGEEETQYFGPGTRLLVL.

V gene TRBV5-6 combines with J gene TRBJ1-2; D call uncertain. CDR3 length: 14 amino acids. V gave up 0 bases and J gave up 3 bases, with 9 bases separating them. Germline V gives CDR1 SGHDT, CDR2 YYEEEE. CDR3 in amino acids: CASSLGQYHYGYTF. CDR3 bases: TGTGCCAGCAGCTTGGGGCAGTACCACTATGGCTACACCTTC.

CDR3 sequence: CASSDGTVNEKLFF. In DNA, the CDR3 is TGTGCCAGCAGCGACGGGACAGTTAATGAAAAACTGTTTTTT. The V gene is TRBV7-2, the J gene TRBJ1-4; 7 bases are shared with TRBD1. V was clipped by 5 bases and J by 4 bases; unmatched bases: 4. CDR3 length equals 14 residues. Germline values: CDR1 SGHTA, CDR2 FQGNSA.

The rearrangement joins TRBV11-2 to TRBJ2-1; TRBD1 might be the D (7 bases). Germline CDR1 SGHAT, CDR2 FQNNGV. The CDR3 length is 17 residues. With 5 bases removed from V and 4 bases from J, the gap between germline ends came to 21 bases. In nucleotides, the CDR3 is TGTGCCAGCAGCCCCCAGGGGGGCGCGGGGCGGTACAATGAGCAGTTCTTC. It yields the protein CASSPQGGAGRYNEQFF.

The chain employs TRBV14 and TRBJ2-2, with D hard to call. From germline, CDR1 is SGHDN and CDR2 FVKESK. V was shortened by 6 bases and J by 1 base, with 6 bases between the two germline ends. The CDR3 runs to 13 residues. CDR3 DNA sequence: TGTGCCAGCAGACTACAGAACACCGGGGAGCTGTTTTTT. Translated: CASRLQNTGELFF. The whole variable domain, filled in from reference TRBV14 and TRBJ2-2, reads EAGVTQFPSHSVIEKGQTVTLRCDPISGHDNLYWYRRVMGKEIKFLLHFVKESKQDESGMPNNRFLAERTGGTYSTLKVQPAELEDSGVYFCASRLQNTGELFFGEGSRLTVL.

The chain combines TRBV6-1 with TRBJ2-5, with a weak D call TRBD1 (6 bases). Trimming cost V 1 base and J 2 bases, with 14 bases left between them. The germline V gene has CDR1 MNHNS and CDR2 SASEGT. The CDR3 consists of 16 residues. The CDR3 protein is CASSEEAGVGQETQYF. The DNA of the CDR3 is TGTGCCAGCAGTGAAGAGGCAGGGGTAGGGCAAGAGACCCAGTACTTC.

The gene calls are TRBV25-1 and TRBJ2-7; 10 nucleotides match TRBD1. Germline assignment: CDR1 MGHDK and CDR2 SYGVNS. V lost 8 bases, J lost 5 bases, and 6 bases stayed unmatched. CDR3 length: 13 residues. CDR3 amino acids: CASYPGTGDEQYF. In DNA, the CDR3 is TGTGCCAGCTACCCCGGGACAGGGGACGAGCAGTACTTC.

This clone was counted once. The V and J genes are TRBV5-1 and TRBJ2-1; 9 bases fit TRBD2. V lost 0 bases, J lost 7 bases, and 8 bases stayed unmatched. Germline V gene lookup returns CDR1 SGHRS and CDR2 YFSETQ. There are 16 residues in the CDR3. In DNA, the CDR3 is TGCGCCAGCAGCTTGGATGGCGGGAGGGCCTTAAATGAGCAGTTCTTC. Its translation is CASSLDGGRALNEQFF. The full variable domain, completed using reference TRBV5-1 and TRBJ2-1, is KAGVTQTPRYLIKTRGQQVTLSCSPISGHRSVSWYQQTPGQGLQFLFEYFSETQRNKGNFPGRFSGRQFSNSRSEMNVSTLELGDSALYLCASSLDGGRALNEQFFGPGTRLTVL.

In this sample, this clone turned up a few times. The rearrangement joins TRBV2 to TRBJ2-7; maybe TRBD1 (6 bases). Germline V gene data show CDR1 as SNHLY and CDR2 as FYNNEI. This CDR3 contains 13 residues. Trimming removed 4 bases at V and 3 bases at J, with 10 bases between. This CDR3 is CASSAGHGYEQYF. The CDR3 DNA follows: TGTGCCAGCAGTGCGGGACACGGCTACGAGCAGTACTTC.

The V and J genes are TRBV4-1 and TRBJ2-5; TRBD2 aligns across 8 bases. The junction had 8 bases not matched to a gene; V was cut back by 3 bases and J by 5 bases. The CDR3 is 15 amino acids. Germline V gene data show CDR1 as MGHRA and CDR2 as YSYEKL. CDR3 nucleotides: TGCGCCAGCAGCCACCAAAGCGGGAGAGGTGAGACCCAGTACTTC. Translation gives CASSHQSGRGETQYF.